The present T cell receptor (beta chain) was sequenced within a study of PD-1 blockade in classical Hodgkin lymphoma. TCRdb's table, derived via immunoSEQ multiplex PCR, lists solely in-frame clones and lacks some. The table includes more than 10,000 clones, about 88% detected once. Germline loops: CDR1 GTSNPN, CDR2 SVGIG (reference sequence). This CDR3 has 13 residues. V was pared by 3 bases and J by 1 base, with 9 bases between. This clone has just a few counts. In the same sample, other DNA sequences code for this CDR3. The time point was: cycle 4 day 1 (C4D1), after more than five weeks of nivolumab. All patients relapsed after autologous stem cell transplantation, and brentuximab vedotin exposure varied. CD8+ T cells were isolated from thawed PBMCs by magnetic negative selection.

The chain couples TRBV30 to TRBJ2-5; a weak D match, TRBD2 (6 bases). This material consisted of CD8+ T cells from blood, taken before the fourth cycle of nivolumab. The origin of this receptor is a human donor with classical Hodgkin lymphoma. The donor label of this sample is uncertain. The chain's CDR3 is CAWRGDSQETQYF. CDR3 DNA sequence: TGTGCCTGGAGGGGGGACTCCCAAGAGACCCAGTACTTC.